Below are 25 T cell receptor beta chains sequenced from a single sample in a study of blood T cell repertoires in COVID-19. Only in-frame clones appear in the TCRdb table, and some are missing; sequencing was by immunoSEQ multiplex PCR. Here the sample spans 70,000 or so clones, more than 85% being singletons. The sequencing input was peripheral blood. Every receptor here comes from a man aged 60 to 75 with acute or convalescent COVID-19.

The chain joins TRBV18 to TRBJ1-4, with 9 bases identical to TRBD1. The J segment lost 5 bases and the V segment lost 3 bases, leaving 4 bases of the junction unmatched. Germline values: CDR1 KGHSH, CDR2 LQKENI. The CDR3 has 15 amino acids. CDR3 DNA sequence: TGTGCCAGCTCACCTCTTGGACAGGGGAATGAAAAACTGTTTTTT. Its protein is CASSPLGQGNEKLFF.

V is TRBV9 and J is TRBJ1-2, with TRBD1 matching 9 bases. CDR3 length: 16 residues. The ends lost 4 bases at V and 8 bases at J; junction bases unmatched: 15. The germline V gene has CDR1 SGDLS and CDR2 YYNGEE. The CDR3 nucleotides are TGTGCCAGCAGCACAACACAGGGGGCGCCAGGAGAGGGCTACACCTTC. Its protein is CASSTTQGAPGEGYTF.

The chain couples TRBV5-6 to TRBJ1-4; TRBD1 matches at 10 bases. There are 17 residues in the CDR3. The germline V gene encodes CDR1 SGHDT and CDR2 YYEEEE. The J segment lost 3 bases and the V segment lost 0 bases, leaving 5 bases of the junction unmatched. For the CDR3, the DNA is TGTGCCAGCAGCTTGGCCGGGACAGGGGTGGCTAATGAAAAACTGTTTTTT. Residues: CASSLAGTGVANEKLFF.

This sequence joins TRBV13 and TRBJ2-5, with TRBD2 identical over 9 bases. The CDR3 contains 15 residues. With 3 bases clipped from V and 5 bases from J, the junction kept 7 bases outside the gene matches. Germline V CDR1 and CDR2: PRHDT, FYEKMQ (reference sequence). Here the CDR3 DNA reads TGTGCCAGCAGCTTGAACCGCGGGAGGGGGGAGACCCAGTACTTC. Protein sequence: CASSLNRGRGETQYF.

The V gene is TRBV14, the J gene TRBJ1-2; 7 bases match TRBD1. The CDR3 spans 15 residues. From germline, CDR1 is SGHDN and CDR2 FVKESK. With 1 base clipped from V and 8 bases from J, the junction kept 10 bases outside the gene matches. The CDR3 loop reads CASSQGTGRPGGYTF. Written as DNA, the CDR3 is TGTGCCAGCAGCCAAGGGACAGGACGTCCGGGCGGCTACACCTTC.

The CDR3 DNA follows: TGCAGCGGAGGGGAGACAGGGGGCGGCGAGCAGTACTTC. Translation: CSGGETGGGEQYF. The chain employs TRBV29-1 and TRBJ2-7; TRBD1 aligns across 10 bases. The CDR3 is 13 residues long. CDR1 is SQVTM and CDR2 is ANQGSEA in the germline V gene. Trimming took 7 bases from V and 6 from J; bases not matched to a gene: 9.

The rearrangement joins TRBV5-1 to TRBJ2-7; maybe TRBD2 (6 bases). The CDR3 loop spans 13 amino acids. Germline V gives CDR1 SGHRS, CDR2 YFSETQ. Deletions cut 4 bases from V and 6 bases from J, with 14 bases between. In DNA form, the CDR3 reads TGCGCCAGCAGCGGGGAGGATCAACTCGAGCAGTACTTC. Its protein is CASSGEDQLEQYF.

DNA for the CDR3: TGTGCCAGCAGCTTAGCGCTTAACGGCGAGCAGTACTTC. Translated: CASSLALNGEQYF. This chain joins TRBV7-2 and TRBJ2-7; no clear D gene. V dropped 0 bases and J dropped 6 bases, with 9 bases sitting between them. Germline CDR1 reads SGHTA; CDR2 reads FQGNSA. CDR3 length: 13 amino acids.

The V and J genes are TRBV2 and TRBJ1-1; D possibly corresponds to TRBD1 (5 bases). The CDR3 spans 13 residues. Germline CDR1 is SNHLY and CDR2 is FYNNEI. The V and J ends lost 6 bases and 0 bases respectively, with 8 bases between them. The CDR3 nucleotides are TGTGCCAGCAGAGTGACAGTGAACACTGAAGCTTTCTTT. It is translated as CASRVTVNTEAFF.

V usage is TRBV9 and J usage is TRBJ2-2; 8 bases match TRBD2. The CDR3 totals 16 residues. Germline CDR1 reads SGDLS; CDR2 reads YYNGEE. Losses at the gene ends were 4 bases for V and 4 bases for J; bases not matched to a gene: 9. The CDR3 DNA follows: TGTGCCAGCAGCCCCCGAGGAGCGGGGGCCACCGGGGAGCTGTTTTTT. Translation gives CASSPRGAGATGELFF.

This chain links TRBV27 with TRBJ2-2; D is unclear. This CDR3 is built from 14 residues. V shed 4 bases and J shed 0 bases, with 6 bases lying between them. Germline assignment: CDR1 MNHEY and CDR2 SMNVEV (reference sequence). The CDR3 loop is CASSYGSNTGELFF. The CDR3 DNA reads TGTGCCAGCAGTTACGGGTCGAACACCGGGGAGCTGTTTTTT.

The J gene is TRBJ2-3, the V gene TRBV30; no reliable D call. Trimming took off 5 bases at V and 3 bases at J, with 12 bases between the two ends. The CDR3 consists of 13 residues. Germline values: CDR1 GTSNPN, CDR2 SVGIG (reference sequence). The CDR3 loop is CAWGLAGTDTQYF. Written as DNA, the CDR3 is TGTGCCTGGGGCCTTGCCGGGACAGATACGCAGTATTTT.

This chain joins TRBV6-6 and TRBJ2-7, with 12 bases that match TRBD2. Germline CDR1 reads MNHNY; CDR2 reads SVGAGI (reference sequence). J lost 1 base, V lost 6 bases, and 4 bases had no gene match. This CDR3 has 15 amino acids. Here the CDR3 DNA reads TGTGCCAGCAGAGGGACTAGCGGGCAGTCCTACGAGCAGTACTTC. The encoded protein is CASRGTSGQSYEQYF.

The chain uses TRBV19 and TRBJ2-1, with D maybe TRBD2 (5 bases). Trimming pared 8 bases from V and 8 bases from J, leaving 19 bases between. The CDR3 is 14 residues long. The germline V gene encodes CDR1 LNHDA and CDR2 SQIVND (reference sequence). The CDR3 DNA follows: TGTGCCAGTCGAGGGCTACAAGCCAGCCATGAGCAGTTCTTC. Translation: CASRGLQASHEQFF.

The rearrangement joins TRBV2 to TRBJ2-2, with D hard to call. Trimming cost V 4 bases and J 2 bases, with 8 bases left between them. Germline CDR1 SNHLY, CDR2 FYNNEI. This CDR3 spans 14 amino acids. The CDR3 reads CASSVPGNTGELFF. The CDR3 DNA is TGTGCCAGCAGTGTTCCAGGCAACACCGGGGAGCTGTTTTTT.

The CDR3 reads CASSKTGGAYNEKLFF. The CDR3 nucleotides are TGTGCCAGCAGCAAGACAGGGGGCGCATATAATGAAAAACTGTTTTTT. J is TRBJ1-4 and V is TRBV14; the match to TRBD1 covers 10 bases. The CDR3 is 16 amino acids. Germline CDR1 SGHDN, CDR2 FVKESK. V lost 5 bases and J lost 4; bases outside the gene matches: 7. Using reference TRBV14 and TRBJ1-4 for the parts outside the CDR3, the full variable domain is EAGVTQFPSHSVIEKGQTVTLRCDPISGHDNLYWYRRVMGKEIKFLLHFVKESKQDESGMPNNRFLAERTGGTYSTLKVQPAELEDSGVYFCASSKTGGAYNEKLFFGSGTQLSVL.

V and J are TRBV6-5 and TRBJ2-7; 9 bases are a match to TRBD1. The CDR3 runs to 14 residues. The J segment lost 4 bases and the V segment lost 8 bases, leaving 9 bases of the junction unmatched. Per germline, CDR1 MNHEY and CDR2 SVGAGI. The CDR3: CASQKGQGWYEQYF. Here the CDR3 DNA reads TGTGCCAGCCAAAAAGGACAGGGGTGGTACGAGCAGTACTTC.

This clone was counted a few times. The genes are TRBV12-3 or TRBV12-4 and TRBJ1-5; weak D call: TRBD1 (5 bases). V was cut by 6 bases and J by 5 bases, with 11 bases left in between. The length of the CDR3 is 13 residues. As DNA, the CDR3 is TGTGCCAGCAGGGACACATCCCATCAGCCCCAGCATTTT. It yields the protein CASRDTSHQPQHF.

The chain uses TRBV6-1 and TRBJ2-1; 11 nucleotides align to TRBD2. Germline lookup yields CDR1 MNHNS and CDR2 SASEGT. V lost 4 bases to trimming and J lost 6 bases; unmatched junction nucleotides: 11. The CDR3 consists of 17 residues. This CDR3 is CASSGTLAGGILNEQFF. CDR3 DNA: TGTGCCAGCAGTGGTACCCTAGCGGGAGGTATCCTCAATGAGCAGTTCTTC.

The chain recombines TRBV27 with TRBJ2-5; TRBD2 matches 7 bases. Germline assignment: CDR1 MNHEY and CDR2 SMNVEV (reference sequence). The J segment lost 1 base and the V segment lost 4 bases, leaving 6 bases of the junction unmatched. CDR3 length equals 15 residues. This chain's CDR3 is CASSSLGGVQETQYF. In nucleotides, the CDR3 is TGTGCCAGCAGTTCCCTGGGGGGGGTCCAAGAGACCCAGTACTTC.

The rearrangement joins TRBV9 to TRBJ1-2; D may be TRBD1 (5 bases). The CDR3 is 13 amino acids. V was shortened by 1 base and J by 6 bases, with 10 bases between the two germline ends. Germline V gives CDR1 SGDLS, CDR2 YYNGEE. The CDR3 spells CASSVKGRDGYTF. CDR3 sequence (DNA): TGTGCCAGCAGCGTAAAAGGCAGGGATGGCTACACCTTC.

Remarks on this clone: Other nucleotide sequences from this sample produce the same CDR3. The J gene is TRBJ1-3, the V gene TRBV3-1 (or the pseudogene TRBV3-2); no definite D call. In germline, CDR1 is LGHDT, CDR2 YNNKEL (reference sequence). The CDR3 spans 13 residues. The V and J ends lost 1 base and 4 bases respectively, with 5 bases between them. CDR3 protein: CASSQGRGNTIYF. CDR3 sequence (DNA): TGTGCCAGCAGCCAAGGCAGGGGAAACACCATATATTTT.

The chain carries TRBV24-1 and TRBJ2-1; the D is unclear. The length of the CDR3 is 16 residues. V shed 5 bases and J shed 3 bases, with 16 bases lying between them. Germline V CDR1 and CDR2: KGHDR, SFDVKD. DNA for the CDR3: TGTGCCACCAGTGGGGTAGCTGCCGGAAACTACAATGAGCAGTTCTTC. The encoded protein is CATSGVAAGNYNEQFF.

V usage is TRBV5-1 and J usage is TRBJ2-1; 9 bases agree with TRBD1. In germline, CDR1 is SGHRS, CDR2 YFSETQ. V lost 4 bases and J lost 9; bases outside the gene matches: 11. This CDR3 contains 15 residues. As DNA, the CDR3 is TGCGCCAGCAGCGGCTCCGGGACAGGGAACACTGAGCAGTTCTTC. Translation gives CASSGSGTGNTEQFF.

CDR3 bases: TGTGCCAGCAGTTACGAGGATACTGGGGCCAACGTCCTGACTTTC. Its translation: CASSYEDTGANVLTF. The chain recombines TRBV6-5 with TRBJ2-6; D unresolved. Trimming removed 2 bases from V and 2 bases from J, with 7 bases in between. In germline, CDR1 is MNHEY, CDR2 SVGAGI. The CDR3 runs 15 residues.